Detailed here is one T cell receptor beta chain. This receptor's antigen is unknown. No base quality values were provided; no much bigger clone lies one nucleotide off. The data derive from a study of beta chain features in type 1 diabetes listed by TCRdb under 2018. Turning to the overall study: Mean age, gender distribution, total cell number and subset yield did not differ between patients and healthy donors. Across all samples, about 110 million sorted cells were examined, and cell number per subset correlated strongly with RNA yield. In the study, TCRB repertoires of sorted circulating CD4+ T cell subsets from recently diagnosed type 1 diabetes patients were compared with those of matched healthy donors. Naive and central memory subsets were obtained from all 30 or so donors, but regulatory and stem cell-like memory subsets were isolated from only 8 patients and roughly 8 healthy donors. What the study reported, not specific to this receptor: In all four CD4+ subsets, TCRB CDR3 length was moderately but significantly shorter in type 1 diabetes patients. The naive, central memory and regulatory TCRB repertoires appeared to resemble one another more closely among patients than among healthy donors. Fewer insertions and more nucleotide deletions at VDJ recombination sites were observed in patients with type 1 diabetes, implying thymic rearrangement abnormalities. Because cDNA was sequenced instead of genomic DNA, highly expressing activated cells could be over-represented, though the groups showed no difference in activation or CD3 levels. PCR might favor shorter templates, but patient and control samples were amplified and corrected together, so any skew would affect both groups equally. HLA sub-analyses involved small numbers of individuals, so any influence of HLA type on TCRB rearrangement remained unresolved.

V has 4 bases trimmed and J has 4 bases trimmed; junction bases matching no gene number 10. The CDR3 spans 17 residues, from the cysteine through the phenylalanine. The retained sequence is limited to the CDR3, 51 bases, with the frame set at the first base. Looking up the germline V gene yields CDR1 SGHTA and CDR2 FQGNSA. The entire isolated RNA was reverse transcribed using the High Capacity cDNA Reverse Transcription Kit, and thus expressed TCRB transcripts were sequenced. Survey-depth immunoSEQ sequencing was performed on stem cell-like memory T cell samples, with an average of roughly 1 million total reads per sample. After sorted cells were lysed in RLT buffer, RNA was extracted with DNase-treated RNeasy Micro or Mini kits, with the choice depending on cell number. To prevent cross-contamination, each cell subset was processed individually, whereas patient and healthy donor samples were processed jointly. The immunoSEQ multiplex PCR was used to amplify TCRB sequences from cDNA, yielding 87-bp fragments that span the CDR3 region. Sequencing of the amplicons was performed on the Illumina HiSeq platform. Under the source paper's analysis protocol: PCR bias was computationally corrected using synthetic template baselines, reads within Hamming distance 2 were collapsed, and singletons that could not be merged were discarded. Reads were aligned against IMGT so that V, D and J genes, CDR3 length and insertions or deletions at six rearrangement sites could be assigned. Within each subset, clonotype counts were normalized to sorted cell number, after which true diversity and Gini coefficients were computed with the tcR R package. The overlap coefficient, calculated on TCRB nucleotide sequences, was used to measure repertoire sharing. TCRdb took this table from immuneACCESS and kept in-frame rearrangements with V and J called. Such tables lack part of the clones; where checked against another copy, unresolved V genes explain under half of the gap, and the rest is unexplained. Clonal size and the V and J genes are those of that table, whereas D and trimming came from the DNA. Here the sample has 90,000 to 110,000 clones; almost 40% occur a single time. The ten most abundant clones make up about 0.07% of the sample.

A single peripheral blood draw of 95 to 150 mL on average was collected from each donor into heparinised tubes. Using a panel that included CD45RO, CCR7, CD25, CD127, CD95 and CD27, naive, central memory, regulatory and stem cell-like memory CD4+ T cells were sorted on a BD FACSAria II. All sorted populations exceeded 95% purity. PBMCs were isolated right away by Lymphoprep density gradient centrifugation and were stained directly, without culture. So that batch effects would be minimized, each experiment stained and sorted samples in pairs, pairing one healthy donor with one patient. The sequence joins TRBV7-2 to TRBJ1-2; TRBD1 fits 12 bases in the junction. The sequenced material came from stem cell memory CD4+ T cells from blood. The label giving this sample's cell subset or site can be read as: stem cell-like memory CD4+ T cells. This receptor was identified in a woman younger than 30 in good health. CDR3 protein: CASSSRDRGRQAYGYTF. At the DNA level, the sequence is TGTGCCAGCAGCTCCCGGGACAGGGGGCGCCAAGCCTATGGCTACACCTTC.